One and the same sample provided the 6 T cell receptor beta chains below, sequenced in a study of blood T cell repertoires in COVID-19. Measured with immunoSEQ multiplex PCR; TCRdb has only the in-frame clones, and not every one. The sample has some 150,000 clones, about 85% seen once. The specimen sequenced was peripheral blood. Receptors were obtained from a human donor with acute or convalescent COVID-19. The donor label of this sample is uncertain.

The CDR3 is CASSITVLANTGELFF. The CDR3 DNA reads TGTGCCAGCAGCATCACAGTTCTCGCGAACACCGGGGAGCTGTTTTTT. This chain joins TRBV7-3 and TRBJ2-2; D remains unclear. The V end lost 5 bases, the J end lost 0 bases, and 13 bases lay between the germline ends. CDR3 size: 16 residues. Germline assignment: CDR1 SGHTA and CDR2 FQGTGA.

This chain connects TRBV10-3 to TRBJ2-1; 11 nucleotides agree with TRBD2. The length of the CDR3 is 15 residues. J lost 5 bases, V lost 7 bases, and 7 bases had no gene match. The germline V gene encodes CDR1 ENHRY and CDR2 SYGVKD. The CDR3, as DNA: TGTGCCATCACCGGAACTAGCGGGAGCAACAATGAGCAGTTCTTC. This encodes CAITGTSGSNNEQFF.

This clone is a singleton in its sample. This CDR3 is CATSDRDRGLEPQHF. CDR3 bases: TGTGCCACCAGTGATCGGGACAGGGGGCTGGAGCCCCAGCATTTT. The chain has TRBV24-1 and TRBJ1-5; 12 bases line up with TRBD1. The CDR3 contains 15 residues. The ends lost 3 bases at V and 8 bases at J; junction bases unmatched: 4. Germline values: CDR1 KGHDR, CDR2 SFDVKD.

This clone turned up a few times. V gene TRBV27 combines with J gene TRBJ1-2, with 7 bases that match TRBD1. The germline CDR1 and CDR2 sequences are MNHEY and SMNVEV (reference sequence). Germline trimming cut 8 bases from V and 7 bases from J; bases unmatched to any gene: 10. The CDR3 extends over 13 amino acids. The CDR3 sequence: CASAPDRASGYTF. CDR3 DNA: TGTGCCAGCGCCCCCGACAGGGCATCTGGCTACACCTTC.

The chain is built from TRBV18 and TRBJ2-5; possible D gene TRBD1, 5 bases. This CDR3 is built from 14 residues. Germline CDR1 is KGHSH and CDR2 is LQKENI. The ends were cut back, 1 base at V and 12 bases at J, with 18 bases in the middle. CDR3 coding DNA: TGTGCCAGCTCACCACTCCAGGGAAGAGACCCAGAGTACTTC. Encoded protein: CASSPLQGRDPEYF.

A note on this clone: One end of the junction is discordant with germline, which a read error may explain. The chain carries TRBV7-2 and TRBJ1-1, with TRBD1 matching 8 bases. Germline loops: CDR1 SGHTA, CDR2 FQGNSA. The CDR3 runs 15 residues. Here the CDR3 reads CASNLDRGENTEAFF. For the CDR3, the DNA is TGTGCCAGCAACTTAGACAGGGGAGAGAACACTGAAGCTTTCTTT. Using reference TRBV7-2 and TRBJ1-1 for the parts outside the CDR3, the full variable domain is GAGVSQSPSNKVTEKGKDVELRCDPISGHTALYWYRQSLGQGLEFLIYFQGNSAPDKSGLPSDRFSAERTGGSVSTLTIQRTQQEDSAVYLCASNLDRGENTEAFFGQGTRLTVV.